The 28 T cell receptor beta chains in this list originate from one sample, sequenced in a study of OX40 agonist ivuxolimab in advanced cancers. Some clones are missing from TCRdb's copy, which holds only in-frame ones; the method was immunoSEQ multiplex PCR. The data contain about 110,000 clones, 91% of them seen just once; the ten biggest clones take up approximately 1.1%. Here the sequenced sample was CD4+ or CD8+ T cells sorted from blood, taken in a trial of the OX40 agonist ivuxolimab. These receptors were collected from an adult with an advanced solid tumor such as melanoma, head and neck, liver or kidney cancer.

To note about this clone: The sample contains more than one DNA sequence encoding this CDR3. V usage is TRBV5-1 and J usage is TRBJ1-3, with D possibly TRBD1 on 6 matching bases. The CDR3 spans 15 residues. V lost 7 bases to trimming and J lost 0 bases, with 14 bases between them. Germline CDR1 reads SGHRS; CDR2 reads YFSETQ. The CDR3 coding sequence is TGCGCCAGCTCCCTGGACAGAAGCTCTGGAAACACCATATATTTT. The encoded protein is CASSLDRSSGNTIYF.

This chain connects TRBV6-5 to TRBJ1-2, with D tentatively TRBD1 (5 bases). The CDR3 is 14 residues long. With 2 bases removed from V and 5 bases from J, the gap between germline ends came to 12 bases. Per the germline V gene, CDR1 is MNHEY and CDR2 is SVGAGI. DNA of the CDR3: TGTGCCAGCAGTTACGTGGAAGGGGATTATGGCTACACCTTC. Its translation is CASSYVEGDYGYTF.

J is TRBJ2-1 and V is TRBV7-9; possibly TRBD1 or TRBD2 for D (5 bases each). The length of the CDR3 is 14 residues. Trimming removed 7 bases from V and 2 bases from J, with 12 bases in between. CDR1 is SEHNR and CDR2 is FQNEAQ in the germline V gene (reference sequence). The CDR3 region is CASIRGRAYNEQFF. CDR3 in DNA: TGTGCCAGCATCCGGGGACGAGCCTACAATGAGCAGTTCTTC.

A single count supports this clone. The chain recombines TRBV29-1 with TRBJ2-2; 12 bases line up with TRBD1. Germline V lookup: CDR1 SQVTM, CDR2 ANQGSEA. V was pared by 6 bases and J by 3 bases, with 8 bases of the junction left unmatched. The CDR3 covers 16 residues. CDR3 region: CSVTGTGGHHTGELFF. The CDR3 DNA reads TGCAGCGTAACTGGGACAGGGGGCCACCACACCGGGGAGCTGTTTTTT.

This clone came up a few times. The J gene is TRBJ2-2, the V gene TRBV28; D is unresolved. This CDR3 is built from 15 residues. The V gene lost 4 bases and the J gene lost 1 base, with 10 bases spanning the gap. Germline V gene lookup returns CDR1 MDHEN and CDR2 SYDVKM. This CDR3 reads CASSSPRLNTGELFF. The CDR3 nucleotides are TGTGCCAGCAGTTCTCCGCGGCTGAACACCGGGGAGCTGTTTTTT.

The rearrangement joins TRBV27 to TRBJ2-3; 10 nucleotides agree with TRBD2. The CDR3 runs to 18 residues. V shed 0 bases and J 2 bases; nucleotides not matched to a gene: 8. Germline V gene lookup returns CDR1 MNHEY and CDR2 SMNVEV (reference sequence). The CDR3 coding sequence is TGTGCCAGCAGTTTATCTTGGGCTAGCGGGAGAGACACAGATACGCAGTATTTT. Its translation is CASSLSWASGRDTDTQYF.

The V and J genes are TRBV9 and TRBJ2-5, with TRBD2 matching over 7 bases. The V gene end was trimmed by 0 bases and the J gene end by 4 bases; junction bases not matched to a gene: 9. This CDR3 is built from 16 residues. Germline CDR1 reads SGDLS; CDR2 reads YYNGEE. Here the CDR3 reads CASSVDGGAGIETQYF. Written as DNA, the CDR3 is TGTGCCAGCAGCGTAGACGGGGGAGCGGGAATAGAGACCCAGTACTTC.

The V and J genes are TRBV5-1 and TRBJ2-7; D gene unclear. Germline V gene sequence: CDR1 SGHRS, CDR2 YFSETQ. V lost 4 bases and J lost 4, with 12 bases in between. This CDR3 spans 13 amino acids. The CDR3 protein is CASSPGPEYEQYF. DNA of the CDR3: TGCGCCAGCAGCCCGGGCCCAGAATACGAGCAGTACTTC.

The CDR3 reads CASSLRQGKDTDTQYF. The CDR3 nucleotides are TGTGCCAGCAGCTTAAGACAGGGGAAAGACACAGATACGCAGTATTTT. The chain uses TRBV11-2 and TRBJ2-3, with 8 bases that match TRBD1. The CDR3 runs to 16 residues. Germline V gene data show CDR1 as SGHAT and CDR2 as FQNNGV. After removal of 2 bases from V and 2 bases from J, the junction contained 6 bases not matched to a gene.

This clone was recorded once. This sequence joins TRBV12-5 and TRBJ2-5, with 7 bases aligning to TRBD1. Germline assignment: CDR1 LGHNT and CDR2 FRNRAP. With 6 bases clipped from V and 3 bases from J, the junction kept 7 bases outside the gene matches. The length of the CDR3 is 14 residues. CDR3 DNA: TGTGCTAGTGGAGGGCCAGGGGGAGAAGAGACCCAGTACTTC. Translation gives CASGGPGGEETQYF.

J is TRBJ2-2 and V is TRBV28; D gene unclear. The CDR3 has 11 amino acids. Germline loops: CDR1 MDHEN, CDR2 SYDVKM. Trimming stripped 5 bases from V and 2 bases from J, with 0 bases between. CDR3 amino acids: CASSNTGELFF. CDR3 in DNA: TGTGCCAGCAGTAACACCGGGGAGCTGTTTTTT. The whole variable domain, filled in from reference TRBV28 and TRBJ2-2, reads DVKVTQSSRYLVKRTGEKVFLECVQDMDHENMFWYRQDPGLGLRLIYFSYDVKMKEKGDIPEGYSVSREKKERFSLILESASTNQTSMYLCASSNTGELFFGEGSRLTVL.

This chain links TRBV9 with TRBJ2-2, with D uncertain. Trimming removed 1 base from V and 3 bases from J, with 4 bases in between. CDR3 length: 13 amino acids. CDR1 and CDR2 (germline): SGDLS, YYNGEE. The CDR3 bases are TGTGCCAGCAGCGTAAGTGACACCGGGGAGCTGTTTTTT. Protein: CASSVSDTGELFF.

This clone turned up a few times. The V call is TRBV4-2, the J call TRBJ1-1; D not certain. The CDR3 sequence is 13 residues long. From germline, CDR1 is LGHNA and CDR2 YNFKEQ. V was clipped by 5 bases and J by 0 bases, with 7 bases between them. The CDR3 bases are TGTGCCAGCAGCTCAGCTCTGAACACTGAAGCTTTCTTT. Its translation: CASSSALNTEAFF.

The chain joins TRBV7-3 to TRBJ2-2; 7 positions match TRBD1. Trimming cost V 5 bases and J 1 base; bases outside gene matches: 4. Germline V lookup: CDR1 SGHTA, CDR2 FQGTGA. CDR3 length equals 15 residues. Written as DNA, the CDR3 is TGTGCCAGCAGCCATGGGACAGTGAACACCGGGGAGCTGTTTTTT. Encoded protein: CASSHGTVNTGELFF.

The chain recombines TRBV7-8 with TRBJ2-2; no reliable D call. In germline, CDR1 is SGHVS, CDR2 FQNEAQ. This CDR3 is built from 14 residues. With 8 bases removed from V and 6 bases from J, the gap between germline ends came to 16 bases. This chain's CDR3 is CASGSWVTPGELFF. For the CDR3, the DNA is TGTGCCAGCGGTAGTTGGGTGACTCCCGGGGAGCTGTTTTTT.

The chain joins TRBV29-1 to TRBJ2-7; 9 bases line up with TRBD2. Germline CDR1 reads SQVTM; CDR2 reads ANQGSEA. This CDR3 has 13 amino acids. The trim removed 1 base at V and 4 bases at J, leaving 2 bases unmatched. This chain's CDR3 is CSVEASGGYEQYF. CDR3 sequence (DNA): TGCAGCGTTGAAGCGAGCGGGGGGTACGAGCAGTACTTC.

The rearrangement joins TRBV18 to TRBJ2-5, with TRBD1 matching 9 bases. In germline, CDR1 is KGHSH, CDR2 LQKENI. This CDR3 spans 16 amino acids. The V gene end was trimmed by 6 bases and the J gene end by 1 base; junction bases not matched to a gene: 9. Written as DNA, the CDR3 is TGTGCCAGCTCTACAGGGGGCCCAAAGTTCCAAGAGACCCAGTACTTC. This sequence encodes CASSTGGPKFQETQYF.

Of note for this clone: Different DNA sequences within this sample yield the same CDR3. CDR3 amino acids: CASSPDRNYGYTF. The CDR3 nucleotides are TGTGCCAGCTCACCAGACAGAAACTATGGCTACACCTTC. The genes are TRBV18 and TRBJ1-2, with D tentatively TRBD1 (5 bases). From germline, CDR1 is KGHSH and CDR2 LQKENI. Trimming shortened V by 2 bases and J by 2 bases, and 6 bases separated the two germline ends. The CDR3 covers 13 residues.

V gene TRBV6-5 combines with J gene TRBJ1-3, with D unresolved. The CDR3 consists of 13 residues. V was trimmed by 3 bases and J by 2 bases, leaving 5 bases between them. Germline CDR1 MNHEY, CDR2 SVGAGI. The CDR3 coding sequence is TGTGCCAGCAGTTATGCAGCTGGAAACACCATATATTTT. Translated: CASSYAAGNTIYF.

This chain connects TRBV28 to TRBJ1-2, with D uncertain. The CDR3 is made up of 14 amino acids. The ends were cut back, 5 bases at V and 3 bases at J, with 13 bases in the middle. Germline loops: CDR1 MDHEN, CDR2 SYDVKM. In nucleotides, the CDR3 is TGTGCCAGCAGTGGCCACCGACGGGACTATGGCTACACCTTC. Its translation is CASSGHRRDYGYTF.

Here the CDR3 reads CASSLGVGQIYGYTF. CDR3 bases: TGTGCCAGCAGCTTAGGCGTCGGACAGATTTATGGCTACACCTTC. This sequence joins TRBV7-2 and TRBJ1-2, with D perhaps TRBD1 (6 bases). V gave up 1 base and J gave up 5 bases, with 14 bases separating them. Germline CDR1 is SGHTA and CDR2 is FQGNSA. The CDR3 loop spans 15 amino acids.

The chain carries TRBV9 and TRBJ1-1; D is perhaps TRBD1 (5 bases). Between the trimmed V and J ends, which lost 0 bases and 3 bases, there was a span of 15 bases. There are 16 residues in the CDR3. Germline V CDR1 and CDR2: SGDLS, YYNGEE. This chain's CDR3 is CASSVGGTNGYTEAFF. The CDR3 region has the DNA TGTGCCAGCAGCGTAGGGGGGACTAATGGATACACTGAAGCTTTCTTT.

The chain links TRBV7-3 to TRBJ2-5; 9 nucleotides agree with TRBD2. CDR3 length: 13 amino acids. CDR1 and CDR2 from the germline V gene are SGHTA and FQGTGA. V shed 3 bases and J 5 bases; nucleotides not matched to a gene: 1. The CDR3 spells CASSFSGSETQYF. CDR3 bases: TGTGCCAGCAGCTTTAGCGGGAGTGAGACCCAGTACTTC.

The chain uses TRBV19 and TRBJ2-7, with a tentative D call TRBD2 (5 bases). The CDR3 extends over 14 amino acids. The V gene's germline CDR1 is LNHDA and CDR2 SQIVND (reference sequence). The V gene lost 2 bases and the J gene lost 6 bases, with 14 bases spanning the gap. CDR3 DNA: TGTGCCAGTAGTATACGAGGGAAAGGAGGCGAGCAGTACTTC. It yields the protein CASSIRGKGGEQYF.

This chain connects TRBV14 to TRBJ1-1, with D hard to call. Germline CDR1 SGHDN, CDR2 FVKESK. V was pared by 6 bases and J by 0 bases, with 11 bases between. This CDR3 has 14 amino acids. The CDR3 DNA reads TGTGCCAGCAGGTCCCAAACCATGAACACTGAAGCTTTCTTT. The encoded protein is CASRSQTMNTEAFF.

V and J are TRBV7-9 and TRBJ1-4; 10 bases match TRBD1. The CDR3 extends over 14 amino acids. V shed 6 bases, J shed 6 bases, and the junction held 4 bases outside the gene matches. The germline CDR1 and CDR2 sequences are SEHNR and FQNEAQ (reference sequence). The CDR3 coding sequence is TGTGCCAGCAGTCTGGACAGGGGGTATGAAAAACTGTTTTTT. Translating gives CASSLDRGYEKLFF.

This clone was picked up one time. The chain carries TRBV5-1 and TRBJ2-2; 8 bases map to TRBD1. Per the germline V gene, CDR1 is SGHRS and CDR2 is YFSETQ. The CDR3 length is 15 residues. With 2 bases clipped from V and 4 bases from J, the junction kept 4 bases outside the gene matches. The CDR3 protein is CASSLQGGSTGELFF. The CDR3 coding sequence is TGCGCCAGCAGCTTACAGGGGGGTAGCACCGGGGAGCTGTTTTTT.

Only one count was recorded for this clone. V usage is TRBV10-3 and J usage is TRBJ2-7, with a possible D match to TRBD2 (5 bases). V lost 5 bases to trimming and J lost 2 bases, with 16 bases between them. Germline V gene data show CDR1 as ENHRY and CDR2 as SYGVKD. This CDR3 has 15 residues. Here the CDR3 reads CAISLAAEPPYEQYF. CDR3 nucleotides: TGTGCCATCAGTCTAGCAGCCGAGCCCCCCTACGAGCAGTACTTC.